Listed here are 12 T cell receptor beta chains from one sample, sequenced in a study of immune evolution from preneoplasia to lung adenocarcinoma. This table comes from immunoSEQ multiplex PCR, and its TCRdb copy is limited to in-frame clones, with some not included. Seen here are thousands of clones, 82% observed once, and the top ten hold over 13%. Sequences were obtained from FFPE adjacent normal lung tissue. Receptor source: an older donor with lung adenocarcinoma.

The chain uses TRBV4-2 and TRBJ2-5; D is perhaps TRBD1 (6 bases). With 1 base removed from V and 0 bases from J, the gap between germline ends came to 12 bases. The V gene's germline CDR1 is LGHNA and CDR2 YNFKEQ. This CDR3 is built from 16 residues. The CDR3 DNA sequence: TGTGCCAGCAGCCAAGGGACAGAGGGGTACCAAGAGACCCAGTACTTC. Translation gives CASSQGTEGYQETQYF.

This chain joins TRBV28 and TRBJ2-1; possibly TRBD2 for D (5 bases). CDR1 is MDHEN and CDR2 is SYDVKM in the germline V gene. V was cut by 3 bases and J by 7 bases, with 16 bases left in between. The CDR3 covers 15 residues. The CDR3 is CASSFEGSARNEQFF. The CDR3 bases are TGTGCCAGCAGTTTCGAGGGTTCTGCTCGGAATGAGCAGTTCTTC.

V gene TRBV7-3 combines with J gene TRBJ2-2; 10 bases align to TRBD1. Trimming took 3 bases from V and 8 from J; bases not matched to a gene: 6. The germline gives CDR1 SGHTA, CDR2 FQGTGA. CDR3 size: 15 residues. CDR3 residues: CASSLTGGSPGELFF. In nucleotides, the CDR3 is TGTGCCAGCAGCTTGACAGGGGGCTCCCCTGGGGAGCTGTTTTTT.

The chain recombines TRBV7-8 with TRBJ2-7, with TRBD1 matching over 9 bases. The trim removed 5 bases at V and 2 bases at J, leaving 7 bases unmatched. Germline CDR1 reads SGHVS; CDR2 reads FQNEAQ. This CDR3 spans 15 amino acids. The CDR3 sequence: CASSRDRVRAYEQYF. In DNA, the CDR3 is TGTGCCAGCAGCCGGGACAGGGTGCGAGCCTACGAGCAGTACTTC.

The CDR3 nucleotides read TGTGCCACCAGCAGAGATCGGGGCCCCGGGGAGCTGTTTTTT. The encoded protein is CATSRDRGPGELFF. V usage is TRBV15 and J usage is TRBJ2-2; perhaps D is TRBD1 or TRBD2 (5 bases each). V lost 0 bases, J lost 6 bases, and 8 bases lay in between. Per germline, CDR1 LNHNV and CDR2 YYDKDF (reference sequence). The CDR3 loop spans 14 amino acids.

The chain employs TRBV7-8 and TRBJ2-5, with TRBD1 as a possible D gene (5 bases). CDR3 size: 14 residues. V lost 1 base, J lost 3 bases, and 9 bases lay in between. Per germline, CDR1 SGHVS and CDR2 FQNEAQ. The CDR3 here is CASSLGGREETQYF. The CDR3 nucleotides are TGTGCCAGCAGCTTAGGAGGCAGGGAAGAGACCCAGTACTTC. Full variable domain (rest looked up from reference TRBV7-8 and TRBJ2-5): GAGVSQSPRYKVAKRGQDVALRCDPISGHVSLFWYQQALGQGPEFLTYFQNEAQLDKSGLPSDRFFAERPEGSVSTLKIQRTQQEDSAVYLCASSLGGREETQYFGPGTRLLVL.

The gene calls are TRBV27 and TRBJ1-5, with D unresolved. CDR1 and CDR2 from the germline V gene are MNHEY and SMNVEV (reference sequence). CDR3 length: 12 residues. V lost 4 bases and J 9 bases, leaving 10 bases between the germline ends. CDR3 residues: CASSSGGGPQHF. The DNA for the CDR3 is TGTGCCAGCAGTTCGGGCGGCGGGCCCCAGCATTTT.

The chain has TRBV6-1 and TRBJ1-4; D call uncertain. The ends were cut back, 6 bases at V and 5 bases at J, with 10 bases in the middle. This CDR3 comprises 13 residues. Germline CDR1 is MNHNS and CDR2 is SASEGT. CDR3 nucleotides: TGTGCCAGCAGCACAAGGGAGAATGAAAAACTGTTTTTT. Encoded protein: CASSTRENEKLFF.

V and J are TRBV7-9 and TRBJ2-5; D perhaps matches TRBD2 (6 bases). Germline CDR1 and CDR2: SEHNR and FQNEAQ (reference sequence). V gave up 5 bases and J gave up 0 bases, with 13 bases separating them. CDR3 length equals 15 residues. The CDR3 sequence is CASSELRGNQETQYF. The CDR3 region has the DNA TGTGCCAGCAGCGAGCTCCGGGGGAACCAAGAGACCCAGTACTTC.

The chain joins TRBV27 to TRBJ2-7, with TRBD2 matching 15 bases. Germline assignment: CDR1 MNHEY and CDR2 SMNVEV (reference sequence). CDR3 size: 16 residues. The V segment lost 5 bases and the J segment 3 bases; nucleotides outside the gene matches: 5. CDR3 nucleotide sequence: TGTGCCAGCAGTATCGGGACTAGCGGGAGGTACTACGAGCAGTACTTC. Translated, it gives CASSIGTSGRYYEQYF.

This clone was recorded once. V and J are TRBV28 and TRBJ2-7; 9 bases line up with TRBD1. Losses at the gene ends were 6 bases for V and 1 base for J; bases not matched to a gene: 7. This CDR3 has 15 amino acids. Germline CDR1 MDHEN, CDR2 SYDVKM. This CDR3 reads CASSWGQGSSYEQYF. The DNA of the CDR3 is TGTGCCAGCAGCTGGGGACAGGGTTCATCCTACGAGCAGTACTTC.

CDR3 region: CASSIQAGGPYEQYF. CDR3 in DNA: TGTGCCAGTAGTATTCAAGCGGGAGGGCCCTACGAGCAGTACTTC. This rearrangement joins TRBV19 to TRBJ2-7; the match to TRBD2 covers 10 bases. The germline CDR1 and CDR2 sequences are LNHDA and SQIVND (reference sequence). The CDR3 runs to 15 residues. V shed 3 bases, J shed 2 bases, and the junction held 4 bases outside the gene matches.